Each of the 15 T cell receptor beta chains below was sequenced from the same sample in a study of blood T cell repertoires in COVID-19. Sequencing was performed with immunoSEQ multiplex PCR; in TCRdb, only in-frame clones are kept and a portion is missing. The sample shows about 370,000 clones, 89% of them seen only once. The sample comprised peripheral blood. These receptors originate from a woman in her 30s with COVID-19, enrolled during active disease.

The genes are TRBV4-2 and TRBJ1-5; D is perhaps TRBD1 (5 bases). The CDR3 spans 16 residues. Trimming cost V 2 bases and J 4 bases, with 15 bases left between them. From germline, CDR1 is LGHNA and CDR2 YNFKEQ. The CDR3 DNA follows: TGTGCCAGCAGCCAACCTAAAACAGGTGCGAATCAGCCCCAGCATTTT. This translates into CASSQPKTGANQPQHF.

This CDR3 reads CASGSGEGNEQFF. CDR3 nucleotides: TGTGCCAGCGGGTCAGGGGAGGGCAATGAGCAGTTCTTC. This chain connects TRBV6-4 to TRBJ2-1; D is perhaps TRBD2 (7 bases). Between the trimmed V and J ends, which lost 8 bases and 6 bases, there was a span of 14 bases. CDR3 length equals 13 residues. Germline lookup yields CDR1 MRHNA and CDR2 SNTAGT.

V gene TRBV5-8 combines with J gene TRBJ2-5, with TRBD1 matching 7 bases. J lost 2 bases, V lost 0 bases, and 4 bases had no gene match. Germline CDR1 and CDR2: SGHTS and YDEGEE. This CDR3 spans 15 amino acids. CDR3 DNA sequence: TGTGCCAGCAGCTTGGAAGGGACAGCTCAAGAGACCCAGTACTTC. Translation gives CASSLEGTAQETQYF.

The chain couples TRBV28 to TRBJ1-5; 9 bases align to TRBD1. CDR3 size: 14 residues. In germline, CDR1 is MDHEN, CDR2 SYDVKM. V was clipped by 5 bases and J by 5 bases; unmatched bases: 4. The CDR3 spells CASSIDRGYQPQHF. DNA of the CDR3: TGTGCCAGCAGTATTGACAGGGGGTATCAGCCCCAGCATTTT.

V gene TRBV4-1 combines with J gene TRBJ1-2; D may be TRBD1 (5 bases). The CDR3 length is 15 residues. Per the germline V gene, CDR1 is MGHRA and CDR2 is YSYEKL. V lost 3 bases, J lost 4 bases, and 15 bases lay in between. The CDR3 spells CASSQGLQGFYGYTF. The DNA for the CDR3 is TGCGCCAGCAGCCAGGGACTTCAGGGTTTCTATGGCTACACCTTC.

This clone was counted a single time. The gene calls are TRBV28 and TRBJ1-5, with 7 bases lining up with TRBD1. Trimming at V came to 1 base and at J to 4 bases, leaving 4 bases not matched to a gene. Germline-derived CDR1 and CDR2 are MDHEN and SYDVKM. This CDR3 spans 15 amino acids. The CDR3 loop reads CASSLSRDSNQPQHF. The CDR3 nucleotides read TGTGCCAGCAGTTTATCCAGGGACAGTAATCAGCCCCAGCATTTT.

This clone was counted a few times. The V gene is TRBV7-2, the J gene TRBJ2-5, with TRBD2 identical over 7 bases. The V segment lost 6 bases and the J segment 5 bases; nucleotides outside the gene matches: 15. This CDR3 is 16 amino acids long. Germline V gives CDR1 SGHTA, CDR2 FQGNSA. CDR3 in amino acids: CASRPPSGGARETQYF. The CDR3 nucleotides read TGTGCCAGCAGACCCCCTAGCGGCGGGGCCCGGGAGACCCAGTACTTC.

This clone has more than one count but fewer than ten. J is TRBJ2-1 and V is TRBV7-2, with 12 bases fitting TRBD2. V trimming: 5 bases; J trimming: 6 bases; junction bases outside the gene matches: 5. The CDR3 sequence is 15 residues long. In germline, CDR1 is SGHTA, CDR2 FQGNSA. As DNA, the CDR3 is TGTGCCAGCAGCCTACTACTAGCGGGGGGCAATGAGCAGTTCTTC. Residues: CASSLLLAGGNEQFF.

The CDR3 reads CARGAPGEQYV. The DNA for the CDR3 is TGTGCCAGAGGGGCTCCAGGTGAGCAGTACGTC. The rearrangement joins TRBV2 to TRBJ2-7; TRBD1 might be the D (5 bases). V shed 9 bases and J shed 7 bases, with 13 bases lying between them. This CDR3 contains 11 residues. In germline, CDR1 is SNHLY, CDR2 FYNNEI.

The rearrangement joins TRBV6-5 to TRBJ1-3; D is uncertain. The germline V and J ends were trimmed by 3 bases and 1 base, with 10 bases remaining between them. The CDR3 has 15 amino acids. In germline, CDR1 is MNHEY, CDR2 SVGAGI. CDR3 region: CASSYRAGSGNTIYF. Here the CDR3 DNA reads TGTGCCAGCAGTTATCGGGCGGGATCTGGAAACACCATATATTTT.

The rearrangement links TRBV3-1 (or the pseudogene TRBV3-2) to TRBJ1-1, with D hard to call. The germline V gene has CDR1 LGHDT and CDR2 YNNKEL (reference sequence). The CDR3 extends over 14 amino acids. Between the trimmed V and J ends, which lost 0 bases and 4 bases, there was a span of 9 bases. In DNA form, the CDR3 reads TGTGCCAGCAGCCAAGATATGGTGAGCACTGAAGCTTTCTTT. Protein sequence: CASSQDMVSTEAFF.

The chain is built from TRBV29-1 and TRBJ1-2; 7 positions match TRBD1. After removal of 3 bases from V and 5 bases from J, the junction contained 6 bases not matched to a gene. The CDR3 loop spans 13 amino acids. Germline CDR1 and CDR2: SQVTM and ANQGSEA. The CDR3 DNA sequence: TGCAGCGTTGACCGGGACAGTACATATGGCTACACCTTC. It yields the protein CSVDRDSTYGYTF.

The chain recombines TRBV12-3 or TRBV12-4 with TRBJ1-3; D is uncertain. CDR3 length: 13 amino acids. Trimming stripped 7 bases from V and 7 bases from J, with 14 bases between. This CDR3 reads CASTYSARNTIYF. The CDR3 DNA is TGTGCCAGCACTTATAGCGCCAGGAACACCATATATTTT.

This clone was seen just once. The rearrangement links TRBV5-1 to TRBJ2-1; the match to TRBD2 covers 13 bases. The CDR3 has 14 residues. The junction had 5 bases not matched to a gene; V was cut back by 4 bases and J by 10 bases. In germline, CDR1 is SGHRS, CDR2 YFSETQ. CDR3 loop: CASSQGLAGTEQFF. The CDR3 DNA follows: TGCGCCAGCAGCCAGGGACTAGCGGGGACCGAGCAGTTCTTC.

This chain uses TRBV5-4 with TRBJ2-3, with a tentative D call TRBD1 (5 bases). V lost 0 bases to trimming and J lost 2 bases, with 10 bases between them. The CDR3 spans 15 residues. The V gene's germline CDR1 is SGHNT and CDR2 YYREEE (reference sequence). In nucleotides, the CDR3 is TGTGCCAGCAGCTTGGGACAGTTCCTCACAGATACGCAGTATTTT. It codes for CASSLGQFLTDTQYF.